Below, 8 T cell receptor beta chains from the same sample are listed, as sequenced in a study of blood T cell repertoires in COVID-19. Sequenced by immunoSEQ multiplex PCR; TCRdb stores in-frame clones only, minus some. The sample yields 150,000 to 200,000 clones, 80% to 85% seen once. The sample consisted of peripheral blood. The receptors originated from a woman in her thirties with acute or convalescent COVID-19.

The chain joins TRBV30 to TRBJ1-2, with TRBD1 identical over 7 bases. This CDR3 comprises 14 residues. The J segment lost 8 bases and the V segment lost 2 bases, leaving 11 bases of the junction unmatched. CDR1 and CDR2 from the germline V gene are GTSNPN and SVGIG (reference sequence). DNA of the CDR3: TGTGCCTGGAGTCGCAGGGGGGTTTTTGTGGGCTACACCTTC. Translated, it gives CAWSRRGVFVGYTF.

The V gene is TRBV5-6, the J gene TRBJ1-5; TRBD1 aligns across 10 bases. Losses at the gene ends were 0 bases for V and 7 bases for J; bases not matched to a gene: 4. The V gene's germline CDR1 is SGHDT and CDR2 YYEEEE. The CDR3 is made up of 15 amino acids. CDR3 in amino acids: CASSLGQGAWQPQHF. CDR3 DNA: TGTGCCAGCAGCTTGGGACAGGGGGCTTGGCAGCCCCAGCATTTT.

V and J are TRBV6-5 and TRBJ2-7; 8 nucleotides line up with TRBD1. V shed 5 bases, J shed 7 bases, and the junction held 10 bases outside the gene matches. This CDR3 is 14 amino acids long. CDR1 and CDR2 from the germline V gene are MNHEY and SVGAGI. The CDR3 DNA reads TGTGCCAGCAGTACCTCAGGGGGCGTGAGGGAGCAGTACTTC. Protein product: CASSTSGGVREQYF.

The CDR3 DNA is TGTGCCAGTAGTACCTTTTCTAGCGGCAATGAGCAGTTCTTC. It codes for CASSTFSSGNEQFF. The rearrangement uses TRBV19 and TRBJ2-1; TRBD2 matches 7 bases. CDR3 length: 14 residues. Germline V CDR1 and CDR2: LNHDA, SQIVND (reference sequence). J was trimmed by 6 bases and V by 4 bases; bases with no gene match: 6.

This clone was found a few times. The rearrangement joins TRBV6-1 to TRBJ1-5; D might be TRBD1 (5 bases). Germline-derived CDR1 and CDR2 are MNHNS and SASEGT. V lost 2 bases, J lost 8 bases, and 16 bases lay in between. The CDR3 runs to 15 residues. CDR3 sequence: CASSEQSPSREPQHF. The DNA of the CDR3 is TGTGCCAGCAGTGAACAGAGCCCGAGCAGGGAGCCCCAGCATTTT.

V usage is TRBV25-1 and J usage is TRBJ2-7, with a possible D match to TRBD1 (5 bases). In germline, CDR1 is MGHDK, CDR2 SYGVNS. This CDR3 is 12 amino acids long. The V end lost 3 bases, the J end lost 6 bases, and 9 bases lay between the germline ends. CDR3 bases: TGTGCCAGCAGTGACTTTAGGGGCGAGCAGTACTTC. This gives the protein CASSDFRGEQYF.

CDR3 DNA: TGCAGCGTTGAAGGTCGTACTCCTAGCGGGAGTCTATCCAGCCGCGGAACCTACGAGCAGTACTTC. Protein sequence: CSVEGRTPSGSLSSRGTYEQYF. This chain links TRBV29-1 with TRBJ2-7, with 10 bases identical to TRBD2. The CDR3 sequence is 22 residues long. Germline CDR1 SQVTM, CDR2 ANQGSEA. Unmatched junction bases numbered 26, after V lost 1 base and J lost 2 bases.

CDR3 nucleotides: TGTGCCAGCAGTGTGGACAGGCCAGCTAGCACAGATACGCAGTATTTT. Protein: CASSVDRPASTDTQYF. The rearrangement joins TRBV2 to TRBJ2-3; TRBD1 aligns across 7 bases. The germline V gene has CDR1 SNHLY and CDR2 FYNNEI. V was pared by 4 bases and J by 0 bases, with 7 bases of the junction left unmatched. The CDR3 runs to 16 residues.